This entry is about one T cell receptor beta chain. Antigen unknown. Time point defined: week 11, during vaccination. Vaccinated patients received 300 ug of mutant IDH1 20-mer peptide per dose, with topical imiquimod. These data belong to a study of a mutant IDH1 vaccine in newly diagnosed glioma. Study details: Eight vaccine doses were administered to patients at weeks 1, 3, 5, 7, 11, 15, 19 and 23.

Some clones are missing from TCRdb's copy, which holds only in-frame ones; the method was immunoSEQ multiplex PCR. The sample includes fewer than 35,000 clones, 90% of them seen just once. Study-wide findings and caveats: There were vaccine-induced immune responses in roughly 92% of the patients.

Germline loops: CDR1 SGHDT, CDR2 YYEEEE. Trimming removed 0 bases from V and 2 bases from J, with 9 bases in between. There are 15 residues in the CDR3. This clonotype was sampled from a man aged 18 to 30 with glioma. Sequenced here: PBMCs, sampled from a glioma patient whose treatment included an IDH1 peptide vaccine. The rearrangement uses TRBV5-6 and TRBJ2-1; maybe TRBD2 (5 bases). The CDR3 DNA reads as TGTGCCAGCAGCTTGGTAAGCGGACCCTACAATGAGCAGTTCTTC. This sequence encodes CASSLVSGPYNEQFF.